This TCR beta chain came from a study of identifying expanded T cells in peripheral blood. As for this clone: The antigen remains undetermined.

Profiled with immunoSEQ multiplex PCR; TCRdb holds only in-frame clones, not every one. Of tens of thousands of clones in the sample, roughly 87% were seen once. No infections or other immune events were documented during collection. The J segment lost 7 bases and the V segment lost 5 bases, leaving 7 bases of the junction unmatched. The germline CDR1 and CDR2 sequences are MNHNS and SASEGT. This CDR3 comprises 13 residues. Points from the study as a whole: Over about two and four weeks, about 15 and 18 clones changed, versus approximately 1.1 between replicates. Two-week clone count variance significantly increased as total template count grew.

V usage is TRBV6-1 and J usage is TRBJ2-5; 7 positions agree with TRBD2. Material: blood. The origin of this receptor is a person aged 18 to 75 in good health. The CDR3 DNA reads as TGTGCCAGCAGTTCGACTGGGGAGGGGACCCAGTACTTC. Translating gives CASSSTGEGTQYF.